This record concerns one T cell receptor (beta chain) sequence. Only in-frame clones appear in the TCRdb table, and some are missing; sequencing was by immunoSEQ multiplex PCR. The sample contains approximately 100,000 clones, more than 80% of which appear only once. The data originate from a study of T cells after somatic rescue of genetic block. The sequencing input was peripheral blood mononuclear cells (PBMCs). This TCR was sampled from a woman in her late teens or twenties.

The CDR3 DNA follows: TGTGCCAGCACAGTCGTGGGGGGGGTCATGAACACTGAAGCTTTCTTT. It codes for CASTVVGGVMNTEAFF. The chain uses TRBV4-2 and TRBJ1-1, with D maybe TRBD1 (5 bases). The ends were cut back, 7 bases at V and 0 bases at J, with 18 bases in the middle. In germline, CDR1 is LGHNA, CDR2 YNFKEQ. This CDR3 is built from 16 residues.